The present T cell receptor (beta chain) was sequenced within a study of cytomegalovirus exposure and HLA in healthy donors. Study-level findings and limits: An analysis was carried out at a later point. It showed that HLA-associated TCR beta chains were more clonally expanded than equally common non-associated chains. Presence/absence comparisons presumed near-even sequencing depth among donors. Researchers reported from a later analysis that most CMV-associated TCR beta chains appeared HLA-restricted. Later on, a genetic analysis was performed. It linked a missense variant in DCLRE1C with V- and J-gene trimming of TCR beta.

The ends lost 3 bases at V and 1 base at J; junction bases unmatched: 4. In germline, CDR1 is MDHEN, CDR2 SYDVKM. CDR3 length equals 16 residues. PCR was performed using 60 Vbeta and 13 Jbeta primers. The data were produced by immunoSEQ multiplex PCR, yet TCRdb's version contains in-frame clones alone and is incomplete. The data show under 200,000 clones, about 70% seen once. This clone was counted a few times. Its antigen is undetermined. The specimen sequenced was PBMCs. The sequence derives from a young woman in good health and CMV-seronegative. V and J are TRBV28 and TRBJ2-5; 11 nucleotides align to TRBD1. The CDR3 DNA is TGTGCCAGCAGTTTGGGCGGGACAGGGGGCCAAGAGACCCAGTACTTC. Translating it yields CASSLGGTGGQETQYF.